Below, 9 T cell receptor beta chains from the same sample are listed, as sequenced in a study of molecular identifiers for immune sequencing clone quantification. TCRdb reanalysed the PCR reads using MiXCR and keeps one entry per CDR3 protein. The table lists around 65,000 distinct CDR3 sequences, under 20% of them singletons. Sequenced input: naive CD8+ T cells from blood, with Jurkat cell RNA spiked in. The subset here: FACS-sorted CD8+CD4-CCR7+CD45RA+ naive T cells. The source is a human donor in good health. Some libraries in this study had Jurkat cell RNA spiked in.

The genes are TRBV10-3 and TRBJ1-1; D is possibly TRBD1 (5 bases). The germline CDR1 and CDR2 sequences are ENHRY and SYGVKD. Trimming left V 2 bases short and J 1 base short, with 11 bases between. The CDR3 totals 15 residues. The CDR3 coding sequence is TGTGCCATCAGTGAGGTTCGGGGACGGAACACTGAAGCTTTCTTT. The encoded protein is CAISEVRGRNTEAFF.

This clonotype was detected ten times or more. This sequence joins TRBV29-1 and TRBJ2-7; D is possibly TRBD1 (5 bases). V dropped 0 bases and J dropped 3 bases, with 18 bases sitting between them. Per germline, CDR1 SQVTM and CDR2 ANQGSEA. The CDR3 is 16 residues long. CDR3 in DNA: TGCAGCGTTGAAGATAGGGCAGGGTCGAGTCACTACGAGCAGTACTTC. This encodes CSVEDRAGSSHYEQYF.

This clonotype was recorded at least ten times. The CDR3 here is CASSSIYNEQFF. The DNA for the CDR3 is TGTGCCAGCAGCTCAATCTACAATGAGCAGTTCTTC. V is TRBV11-2 and J is TRBJ2-1; the D is unclear. The CDR3 totals 12 residues. V was shortened by 4 bases and J by 3 bases, with 4 bases between the two germline ends. Germline-derived CDR1 and CDR2 are SGHAT and FQNNGV.

Ten or more counts support this clonotype. J is TRBJ2-5 and V is TRBV27; D ambiguous. The CDR3 spans 12 residues. V was pared by 2 bases and J by 4 bases, with 5 bases between. Germline V gene sequence: CDR1 MNHEY, CDR2 SMNVEV (reference sequence). CDR3 sequence (DNA): TGTGCCAGCAGTTTACTGGGAGAGACCCAGTACTTC. Translated, it gives CASSLLGETQYF.

This clonotype was seen a few times. A single base separates this from a much larger clone, so it may be a read error. The chain is built from TRBV7-9 and TRBJ2-1, with D tentatively TRBD2 (6 bases). V shed 0 bases and J shed 6 bases, with 18 bases lying between them. The CDR3 is 17 amino acids. In germline, CDR1 is SEHNR, CDR2 FQNEAQ (reference sequence). Here the CDR3 DNA reads TGTGCCAGCAGCTTAGCGGGGGACTGGAAGGATGGCAATGAGCAGTTCTTC. Translated, it gives CASSLAGDWKDGNEQFF.

This clonotype was detected ten times or more. As DNA, the CDR3 is TGTGCCAGCAGTTTATTAGGTGGGGGTGATACGCAGTATTTT. This codes for CASSLLGGGDTQYF. The chain recombines TRBV27 with TRBJ2-3; TRBD1 or TRBD2 may be the D gene (5 bases each). The length of the CDR3 is 14 residues. V was trimmed by 1 base and J by 6 bases, leaving 11 bases between them. Per the germline V gene, CDR1 is MNHEY and CDR2 is SMNVEV (reference sequence).

This clonotype was seen ten or more times. V gene TRBV6-1 combines with J gene TRBJ2-1; weak D call: TRBD2 (6 bases). This CDR3 comprises 16 residues. Between the trimmed V and J ends, which lost 2 bases and 4 bases, there was a span of 15 bases. The germline V gene encodes CDR1 MNHNS and CDR2 SASEGT. The CDR3 reads CASSEWITGVYNEQFF. For the CDR3, the DNA is TGTGCCAGCAGTGAATGGATTACGGGAGTTTACAATGAGCAGTTCTTC.

Note on this clonotype: A much larger clone differs by one base, so this may be a read error. The genes are TRBV7-3 and TRBJ2-1, with unresolved D. The CDR3 runs 18 residues. Germline values: CDR1 SGHTA, CDR2 FQGTGA. CDR3 loop: CASSLTPLIGVTYSEQFF. The CDR3 nucleotides are TGTGCCAGCAGCTTAACCCCTCTTATAGGAGTAACCTACAGTGAGCAGTTCTTC.

J is TRBJ2-1 and V is TRBV4-3; 11 bases line up with TRBD2. V was clipped by 0 bases and J by 5 bases; unmatched bases: 12. Germline V gives CDR1 LGHNA, CDR2 YSLEER. The CDR3 is 19 residues long. The CDR3 loop is CASSQDIVLGLAENNEQFF. The DNA of the CDR3 is TGCGCCAGCAGCCAAGATATAGTTCTGGGACTAGCGGAAAACAATGAGCAGTTCTTC.